Listed here are 8 T cell receptor beta chains from one sample, sequenced in a study of shared clonotypes between healthy human individuals. TCRdb keeps only in-frame clones here, not all; method: immunoSEQ multiplex PCR. The repertoire holds around 1 million clones, with 76% as singletons. Sequenced sample: memory CD4+ T cells sorted from blood. Subset denoted: CD45RA-negative fraction. The receptors were gathered from a man between 18 and 29 years old in good health.

This clone was detected only a few times. This chain joins TRBV2 and TRBJ1-4, with D unclear. The CDR3 consists of 15 residues. CDR1 is SNHLY and CDR2 is FYNNEI in the germline V gene. V was cut by 5 bases and J by 4 bases, with 14 bases left in between. The CDR3 protein is CASSPGSEHNEKLFF. The CDR3 DNA is TGTGCCAGCAGTCCCGGGTCCGAGCATAATGAAAAACTGTTTTTT. Full variable domain (remainder filled in from reference TRBV2 and TRBJ1-4): EPEVTQTPSHQVTQMGQEVILRCVPISNHLYFYWYRQILGQKVEFLVSFYNNEISEKSEIFDDQFSVERPDGSNFTLKIRSTKLEDSAMYFCASSPGSEHNEKLFFGSGTQLSVL.

J is TRBJ2-2 and V is TRBV10-3, with 8 positions matching TRBD1. The V gene's germline CDR1 is ENHRY and CDR2 SYGVKD. The CDR3 extends over 14 amino acids. V lost 7 bases, J lost 1 base, and 2 bases stayed unmatched. CDR3 residues: CAITDRGNTGELFF. In nucleotides, the CDR3 is TGTGCCATCACCGACAGGGGGAACACCGGGGAGCTGTTTTTT.

This clone was observed once. The chain is built from TRBV19 and TRBJ1-2, with 9 bases aligning to TRBD1. V was pared by 8 bases and J by 4 bases, with 5 bases of the junction left unmatched. The CDR3 loop spans 13 amino acids. CDR1 is LNHDA, CDR2 SQIVND, per germline (reference sequence). The CDR3 loop is CASQDRGRYGYTF. The CDR3 nucleotides are TGTGCCAGTCAGGACAGGGGACGCTATGGCTACACCTTC.

The chain has TRBV6-6 and TRBJ2-2; D not certain. V gave up 3 bases and J gave up 0 bases, with 8 bases separating them. CDR3 size: 15 residues. CDR1 and CDR2 from the germline V gene are MNHNY and SVGAGI (reference sequence). The DNA for the CDR3 is TGTGCCAGCAGTTATCATCCCTCGAACACCGGGGAGCTGTTTTTT. Translation gives CASSYHPSNTGELFF.

This clone was picked up a small number of times. This chain uses TRBV4-1 with TRBJ1-1, with 8 bases lining up with TRBD1. The CDR3 totals 13 residues. Germline-derived CDR1 and CDR2 are MGHRA and YSYEKL. Losses at the gene ends were 5 bases for V and 10 bases for J; bases not matched to a gene: 9. The CDR3 region is CASSARTGFSAFF. Here the CDR3 DNA reads TGCGCCAGCAGCGCAAGGACAGGGTTTTCAGCTTTCTTT.

This clone occurred once. V gene TRBV29-1 combines with J gene TRBJ2-5, with a weak D call TRBD1 (6 bases). The CDR3 sequence is 14 residues long. Deletions cut 3 bases from V and 4 bases from J, with 15 bases between. Per germline, CDR1 SQVTM and CDR2 ANQGSEA. The CDR3 DNA is TGCAGCGTTGAGGGGGCAGAGAATATAGAGACCCAGTACTTC. Protein: CSVEGAENIETQYF.

This chain joins TRBV6-1 and TRBJ2-1, with a tentative D call TRBD2 (6 bases). CDR1 is MNHNS, CDR2 SASEGT, per germline. Trimming took off 3 bases at V and 3 bases at J, with 6 bases between the two ends. This CDR3 spans 13 amino acids. This CDR3 is CASSETSYNEQFF. The CDR3 nucleotides are TGTGCCAGCAGTGAGACTAGCTACAATGAGCAGTTCTTC.

The chain uses TRBV5-6 and TRBJ2-4, with D hard to call. CDR3 size: 15 residues. The germline gives CDR1 SGHDT, CDR2 YYEEEE. The ends were cut back, 4 bases at V and 1 base at J, with 12 bases in the middle. CDR3 DNA: TGTGCCAGCAGCCCCACATTAAGTGCCAAAAACATTCAGTACTTC. Translated: CASSPTLSAKNIQYF.